This T cell receptor beta chain was identified during a study of cytomegalovirus exposure and HLA in healthy donors. The germline V gene encodes CDR1 MGHRA and CDR2 YSYEKL. V lost 1 base, J lost 2 bases, and 3 bases stayed unmatched. CDR3 length: 15 amino acids. The study's findings and limits: In a later analysis, compared with equally common non-associated chains, HLA-associated beta chains were more expanded. Per a prior analysis, the majority of TCR beta V segments were productive roughly 87% or roughly 30% of the time. Presence/absence analyses treated sequencing depth as roughly uniform across donors. Immune exposure data for these donors was limited to CMV serostatus.

Amplification used 60 Vbeta primers and 13 Jbeta primers. Generated by immunoSEQ multiplex PCR, the TCRdb table keeps only in-frame clones and is missing some. The repertoire includes approximately 150,000 clones, 60% to 80% of them detected once, and 4.9% sits in the top ten. About this clone: Its antigen is currently unknown.

The sequence was obtained from a male donor in good health and CMV-seronegative. This chain connects TRBV4-1 to TRBJ2-7, with 9 bases aligning to TRBD2. The sample taken for sequencing was PBMCs. The DNA for the CDR3 is TGCGCCAGCAGCCAAGGACTAGCGGACGCCTACGAGCAGTACTTC. It translates to CASSQGLADAYEQYF.